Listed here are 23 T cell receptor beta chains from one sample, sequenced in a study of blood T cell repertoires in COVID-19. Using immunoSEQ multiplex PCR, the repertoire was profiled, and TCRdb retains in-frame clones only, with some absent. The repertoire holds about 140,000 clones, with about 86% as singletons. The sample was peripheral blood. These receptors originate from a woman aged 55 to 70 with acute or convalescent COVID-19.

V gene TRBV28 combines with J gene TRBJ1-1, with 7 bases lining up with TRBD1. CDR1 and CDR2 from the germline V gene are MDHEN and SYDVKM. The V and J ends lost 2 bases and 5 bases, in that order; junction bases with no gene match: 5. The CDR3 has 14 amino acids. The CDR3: CASSLGDSRTEAFF. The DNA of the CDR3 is TGTGCCAGCAGTTTAGGGGACAGCAGGACTGAAGCTTTCTTT.

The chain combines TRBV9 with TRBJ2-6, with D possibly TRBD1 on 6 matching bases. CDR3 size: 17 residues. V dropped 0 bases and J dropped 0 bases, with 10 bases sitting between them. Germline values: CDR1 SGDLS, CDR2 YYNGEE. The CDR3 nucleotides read TGTGCCAGCAGCGTAGGCGGACAGTACTCTGGGGCCAACGTCCTGACTTTC. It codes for CASSVGGQYSGANVLTF.

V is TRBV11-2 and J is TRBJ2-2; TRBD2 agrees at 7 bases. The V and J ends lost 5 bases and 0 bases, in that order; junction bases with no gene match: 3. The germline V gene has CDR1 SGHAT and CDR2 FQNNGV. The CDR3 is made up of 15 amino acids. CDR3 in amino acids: CASSHLAANTGELFF. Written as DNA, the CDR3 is TGTGCCAGCAGCCACCTAGCGGCGAACACCGGGGAGCTGTTTTTT.

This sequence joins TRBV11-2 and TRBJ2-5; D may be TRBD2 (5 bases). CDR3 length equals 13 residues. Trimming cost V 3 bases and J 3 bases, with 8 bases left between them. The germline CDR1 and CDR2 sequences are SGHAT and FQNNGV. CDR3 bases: TGTGCCAGCAGCTTCGAGGAGGAAGAGACCCAGTACTTC. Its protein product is CASSFEEEETQYF.

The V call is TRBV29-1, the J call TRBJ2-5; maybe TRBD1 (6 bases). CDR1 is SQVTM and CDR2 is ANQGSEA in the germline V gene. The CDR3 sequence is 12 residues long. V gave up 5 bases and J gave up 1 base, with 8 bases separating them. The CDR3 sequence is CSVSTGQETQYF. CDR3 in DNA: TGCAGCGTTTCGACAGGCCAAGAGACCCAGTACTTC.

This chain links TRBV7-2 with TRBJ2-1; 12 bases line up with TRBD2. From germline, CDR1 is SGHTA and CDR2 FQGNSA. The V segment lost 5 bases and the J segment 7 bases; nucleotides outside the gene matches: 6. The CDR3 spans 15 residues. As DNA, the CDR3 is TGTGCCAGCAGCATTGGACTAGCGGGGTATAATGAGCAGTTCTTC. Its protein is CASSIGLAGYNEQFF.

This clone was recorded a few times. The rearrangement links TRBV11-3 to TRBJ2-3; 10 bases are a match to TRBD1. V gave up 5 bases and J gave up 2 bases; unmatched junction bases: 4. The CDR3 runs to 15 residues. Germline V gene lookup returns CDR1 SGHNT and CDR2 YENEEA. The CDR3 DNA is TGTGCCAGCAGCCCCGGGACAGGGGTCACAGATACGCAGTATTTT. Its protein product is CASSPGTGVTDTQYF.

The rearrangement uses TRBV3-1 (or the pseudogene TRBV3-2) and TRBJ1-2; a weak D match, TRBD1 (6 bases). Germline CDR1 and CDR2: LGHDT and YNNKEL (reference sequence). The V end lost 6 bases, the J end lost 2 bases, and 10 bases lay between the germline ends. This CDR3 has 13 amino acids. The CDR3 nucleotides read TGTGCCAGCAGGGATCAGGGGAACTATGGCTACACCTTC. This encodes CASRDQGNYGYTF.

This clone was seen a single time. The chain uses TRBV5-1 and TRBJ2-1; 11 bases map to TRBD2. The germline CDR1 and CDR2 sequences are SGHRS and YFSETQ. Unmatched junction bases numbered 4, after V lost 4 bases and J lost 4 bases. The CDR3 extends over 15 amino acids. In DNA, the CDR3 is TGCGCCAGCAGCGAGGGACTAGCGGAGTACAATGAGCAGTTCTTC. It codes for CASSEGLAEYNEQFF.

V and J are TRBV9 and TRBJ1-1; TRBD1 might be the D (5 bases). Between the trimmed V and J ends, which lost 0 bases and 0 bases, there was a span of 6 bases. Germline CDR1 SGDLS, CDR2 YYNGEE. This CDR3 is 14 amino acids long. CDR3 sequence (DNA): TGTGCCAGCAGCGTAGTACAGGTGAACACTGAAGCTTTCTTT. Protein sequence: CASSVVQVNTEAFF.

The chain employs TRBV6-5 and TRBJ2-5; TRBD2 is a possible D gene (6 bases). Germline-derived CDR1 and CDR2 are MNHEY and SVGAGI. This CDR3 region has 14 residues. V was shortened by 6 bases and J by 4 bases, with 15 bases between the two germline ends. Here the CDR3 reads CASRFPGGGETQYF. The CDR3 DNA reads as TGTGCCAGCAGATTCCCCGGGGGTGGAGAGACCCAGTACTTC.

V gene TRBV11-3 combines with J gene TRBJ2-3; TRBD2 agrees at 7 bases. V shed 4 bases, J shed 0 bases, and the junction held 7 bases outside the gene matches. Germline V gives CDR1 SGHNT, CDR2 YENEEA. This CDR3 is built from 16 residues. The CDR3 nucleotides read TGTGCCAGCAGCTCTCGACTAGCCACTAGCACAGATACGCAGTATTTT. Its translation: CASSSRLATSTDTQYF. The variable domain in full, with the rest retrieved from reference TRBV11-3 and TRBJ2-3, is EAGVVQSPRYKIIEKKQPVAFWCNPISGHNTLYWYLQNLGQGPELLIRYENEEAVDDSQLPKDRFSAERLKGVDSTLKIQPAELGDSAVYLCASSSRLATSTDTQYFGPGTRLTVL.

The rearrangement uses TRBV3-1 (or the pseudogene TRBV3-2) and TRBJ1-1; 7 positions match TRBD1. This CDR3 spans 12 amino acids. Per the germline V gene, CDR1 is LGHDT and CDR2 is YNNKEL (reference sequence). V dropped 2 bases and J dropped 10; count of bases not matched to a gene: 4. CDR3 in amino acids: CASSQTSGGAFF. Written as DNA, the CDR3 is TGTGCCAGCAGCCAAACCTCAGGGGGAGCTTTCTTT.

The CDR3 reads CASSQETKPRTDTQYF. In DNA form, the CDR3 reads TGTGCCAGCAGCCAAGAAACTAAACCCCGCACAGATACGCAGTATTTT. The V and J genes are TRBV4-2 and TRBJ2-3; D unclear. The CDR3 has 16 residues. Germline CDR1 is LGHNA and CDR2 is YNFKEQ. The V end was cut by 0 bases, the J end by 1 base, with 11 bases between.

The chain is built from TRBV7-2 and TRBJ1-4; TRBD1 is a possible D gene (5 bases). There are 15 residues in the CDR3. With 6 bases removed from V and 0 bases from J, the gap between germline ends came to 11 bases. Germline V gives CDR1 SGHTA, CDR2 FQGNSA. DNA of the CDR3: TGTGCCAGCAGTCTTGACAGCTCAACTAATGAAAAACTGTTTTTT. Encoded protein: CASSLDSSTNEKLFF.

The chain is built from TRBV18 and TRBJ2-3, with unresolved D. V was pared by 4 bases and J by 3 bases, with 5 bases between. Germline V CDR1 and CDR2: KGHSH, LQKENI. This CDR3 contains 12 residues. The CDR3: CASSLRTDTQYF. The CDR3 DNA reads TGTGCCAGCTCACTGAGGACAGATACGCAGTATTTT.

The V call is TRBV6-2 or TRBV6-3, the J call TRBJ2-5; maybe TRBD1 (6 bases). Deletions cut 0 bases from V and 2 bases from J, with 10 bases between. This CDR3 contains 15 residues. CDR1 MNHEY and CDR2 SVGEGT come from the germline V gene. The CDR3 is CASSYSMDRQETQYF. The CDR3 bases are TGTGCCAGCAGTTACTCAATGGACAGACAAGAGACCCAGTACTTC.

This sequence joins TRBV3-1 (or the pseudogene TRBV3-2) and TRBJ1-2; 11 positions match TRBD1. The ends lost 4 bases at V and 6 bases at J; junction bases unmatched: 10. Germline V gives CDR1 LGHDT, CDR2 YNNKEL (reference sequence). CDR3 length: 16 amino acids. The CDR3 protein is CASSLMPGQGGNGYTF. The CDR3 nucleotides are TGTGCCAGCAGCCTGATGCCGGGACAGGGGGGGAATGGCTACACCTTC.

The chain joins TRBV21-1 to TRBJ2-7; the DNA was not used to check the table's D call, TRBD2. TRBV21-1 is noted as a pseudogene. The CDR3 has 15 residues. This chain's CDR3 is CASSKELELVNEQYF. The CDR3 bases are TGTGCCAGCAGCAAAGAATTGGAACTAGTGAACGAGCAGTACTTC.

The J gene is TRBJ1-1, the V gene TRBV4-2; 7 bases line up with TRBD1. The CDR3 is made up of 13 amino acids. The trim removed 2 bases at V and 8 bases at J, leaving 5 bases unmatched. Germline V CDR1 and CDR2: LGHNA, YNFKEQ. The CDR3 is CASSQRRGAEAFF. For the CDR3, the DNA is TGTGCCAGCAGCCAACGCAGGGGGGCAGAAGCTTTCTTT.

The CDR3 DNA sequence: TGTGCCATCAGTGAGTCTCTAGCGGGGGGCTACAATGAGCAGTTCTTC. As protein: CAISESLAGGYNEQFF. This rearrangement joins TRBV10-3 to TRBJ2-1, with TRBD2 matching over 11 bases. CDR3 size: 16 residues. From germline, CDR1 is ENHRY and CDR2 SYGVKD. J lost 3 bases, V lost 0 bases, and 1 base had no gene match.

This chain's CDR3 is CASSPGSGVGTQYF. The CDR3 DNA reads TGTGCCAGCTCACCGGGATCCGGGGTCGGGACCCAGTACTTC. The V call is TRBV18, the J call TRBJ2-5; tentative D call: TRBD2 (5 bases). CDR3 length equals 14 residues. Germline CDR1 reads KGHSH; CDR2 reads LQKENI. Trimming left V 3 bases short and J 7 bases short, with 15 bases between. The complete variable domain, with remaining parts taken from reference TRBV18 and TRBJ2-5, reads NAGVMQNPRHLVRRRGQEARLRCSPMKGHSHVYWYRQLPEEGLKFMVYLQKENIIDESGMPKERFSAEFPKEGPSILRIQQVVRGDSAAYFCASSPGSGVGTQYFGPGTRLLVL.

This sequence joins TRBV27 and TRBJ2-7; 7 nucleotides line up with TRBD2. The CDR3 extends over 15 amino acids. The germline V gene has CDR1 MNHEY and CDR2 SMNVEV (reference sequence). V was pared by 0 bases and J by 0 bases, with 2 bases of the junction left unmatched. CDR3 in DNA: TGTGCCAGCAGTTTATCGGGGGGGACCTCCTACGAGCAGTACTTC. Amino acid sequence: CASSLSGGTSYEQYF.